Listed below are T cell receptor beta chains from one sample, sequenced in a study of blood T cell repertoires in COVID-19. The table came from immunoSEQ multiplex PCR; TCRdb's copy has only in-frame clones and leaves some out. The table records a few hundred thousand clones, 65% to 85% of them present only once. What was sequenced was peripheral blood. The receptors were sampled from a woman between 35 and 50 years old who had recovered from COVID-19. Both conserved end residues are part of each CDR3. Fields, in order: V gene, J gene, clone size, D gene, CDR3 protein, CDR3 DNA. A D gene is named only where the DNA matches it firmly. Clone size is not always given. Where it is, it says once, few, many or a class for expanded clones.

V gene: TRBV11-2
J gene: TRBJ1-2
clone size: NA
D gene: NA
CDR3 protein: CASSLGRKTGQGYGYTF
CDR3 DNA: TGTGCCAGCAGCTTAGGGAGGAAGACGGGACAAGGTTATGGCTACACCTTC

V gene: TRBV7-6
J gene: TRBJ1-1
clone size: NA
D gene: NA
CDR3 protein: CASSPVGGSEAFF
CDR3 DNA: TGTGCCAGCAGCCCAGTGGGGGGATCTGAAGCTTTCTTT

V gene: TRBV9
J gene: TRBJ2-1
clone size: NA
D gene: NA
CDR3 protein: CASSAQTGTYNEQFF
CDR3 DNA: TGTGCCAGCAGCGCCCAGACAGGAACCTACAATGAGCAGTTCTTC

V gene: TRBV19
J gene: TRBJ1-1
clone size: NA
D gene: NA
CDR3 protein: CASSRGGGTEAFF
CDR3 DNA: TGTGCCAGTAGTCGAGGCGGCGGCACTGAAGCTTTCTTT

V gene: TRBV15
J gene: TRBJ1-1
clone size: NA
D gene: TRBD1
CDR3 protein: CATSGQGGWTEAFF
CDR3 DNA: TGTGCCACCAGCGGACAGGGGGGGTGGACTGAAGCTTTCTTT

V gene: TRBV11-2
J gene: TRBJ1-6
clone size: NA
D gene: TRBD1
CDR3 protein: CASSLVSGGPGSPLHF
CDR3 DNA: TGTGCCAGCAGCTTAGTTTCAGGGGGCCCCGGCTCACCCCTCCACTTT

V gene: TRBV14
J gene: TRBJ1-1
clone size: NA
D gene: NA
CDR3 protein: CASSLGGMNTEAFF
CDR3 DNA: TGTGCCAGCAGCCTTGGGGGGATGAACACTGAAGCTTTCTTT

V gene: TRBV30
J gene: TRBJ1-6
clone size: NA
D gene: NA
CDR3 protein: CAWSSLTVNSPLHF
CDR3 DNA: TGTGCCTGGAGTAGTCTGACAGTTAATTCACCCCTCCACTTT

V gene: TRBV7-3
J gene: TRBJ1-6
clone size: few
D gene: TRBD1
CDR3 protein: CASSSQGGNSPLHF
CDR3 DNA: TGTGCCAGCAGCTCCCAGGGGGGTAACTCACCCCTCCACTTT

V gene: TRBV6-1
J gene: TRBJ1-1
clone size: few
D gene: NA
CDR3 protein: CASSEEGDTEAFF
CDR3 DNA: TGTGCCAGCAGTGAAGAGGGGGACACTGAAGCTTTCTTT

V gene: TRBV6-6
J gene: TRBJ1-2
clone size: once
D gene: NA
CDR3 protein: CASSYSAGPYGYTF
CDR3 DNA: TGTGCCAGCAGTTACTCCGCAGGGCCTTATGGCTACACCTTC

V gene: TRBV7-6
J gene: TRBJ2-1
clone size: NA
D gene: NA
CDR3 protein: CASSLDYRSSSYNEQFF
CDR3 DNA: TGTGCCAGCAGCTTAGATTACCGATCTAGCTCCTACAATGAGCAGTTCTTC

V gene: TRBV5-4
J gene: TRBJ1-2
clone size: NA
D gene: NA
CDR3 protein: CASSLSEDGYTF
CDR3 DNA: TGTGCCAGCAGCTTGTCGGAGGATGGCTACACCTTC

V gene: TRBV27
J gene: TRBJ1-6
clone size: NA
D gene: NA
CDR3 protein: CASSSFLRGNSPLHF
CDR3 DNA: TGTGCCAGCAGCAGTTTCCTTCGGGGTAATTCACCCCTCCACTTT

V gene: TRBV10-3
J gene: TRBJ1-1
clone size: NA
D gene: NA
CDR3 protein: CAILRSPNPGNTEAFF
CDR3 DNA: TGTGCCATCCTGCGGTCCCCCAACCCGGGGAACACTGAAGCTTTCTTT

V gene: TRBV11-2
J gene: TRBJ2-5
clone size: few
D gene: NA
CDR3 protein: CASSFGAQETQYF
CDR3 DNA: TGTGCCAGCAGCTTTGGGGCACAAGAGACCCAGTACTTC

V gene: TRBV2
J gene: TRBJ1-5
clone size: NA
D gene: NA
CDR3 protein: CASSYRVNQPQHF
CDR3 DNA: TGTGCCAGCAGTTACAGGGTAAATCAGCCCCAGCATTTT

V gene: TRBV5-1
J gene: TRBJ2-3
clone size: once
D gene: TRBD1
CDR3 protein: CASSSPGQNTQYF
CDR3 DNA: TGCGCCAGCAGCTCACCGGGACAGAATACGCAGTATTTT

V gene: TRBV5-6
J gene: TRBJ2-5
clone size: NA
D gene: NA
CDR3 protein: CASSLVALQETQYF
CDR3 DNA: TGTGCCAGCAGCTTGGTGGCACTACAAGAGACCCAGTACTTC

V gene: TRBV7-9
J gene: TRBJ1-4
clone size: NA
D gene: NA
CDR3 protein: CASSFGPGDLFF
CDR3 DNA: TGTGCCAGCAGCTTTGGACCGGGAGACCTGTTTTTT

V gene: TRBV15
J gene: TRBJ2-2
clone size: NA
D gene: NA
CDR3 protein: CATSRVGGLGTGELFF
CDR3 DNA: TGTGCCACCAGCAGAGTCGGGGGGCTTGGCACCGGGGAGCTGTTTTTT

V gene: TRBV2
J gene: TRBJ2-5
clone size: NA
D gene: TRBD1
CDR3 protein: CASSPGQGTQETQYF
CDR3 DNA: TGTGCCAGCAGCCCGGGACAGGGGACTCAAGAGACCCAGTACTTC

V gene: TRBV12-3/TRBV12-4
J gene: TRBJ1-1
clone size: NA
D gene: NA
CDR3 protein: CASSLRYGTEAFF
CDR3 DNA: TGTGCCAGCAGTTTAAGGTACGGGACTGAAGCTTTCTTT

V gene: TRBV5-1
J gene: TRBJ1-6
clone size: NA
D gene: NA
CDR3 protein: CASSLGHSSSYNSPLHF
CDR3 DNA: TGCGCCAGCAGCCTCGGACACTCGAGCTCCTATAATTCACCCCTCCACTTT

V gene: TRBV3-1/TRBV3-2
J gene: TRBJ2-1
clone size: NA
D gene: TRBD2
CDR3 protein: CASSPAGERRFF
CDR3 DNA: TGTGCCAGCAGTCCGGCGGGGGAAAGACGGTTCTTC

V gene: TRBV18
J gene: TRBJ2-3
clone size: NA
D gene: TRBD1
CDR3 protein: CASSPTGSTDTQYF
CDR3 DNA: TGTGCCAGCTCACCGACAGGGAGCACAGATACGCAGTATTTT

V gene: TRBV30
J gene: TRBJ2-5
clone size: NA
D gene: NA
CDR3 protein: CAWSVLGGKETQYF
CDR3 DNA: TGTGCCTGGAGTGTACTTGGAGGGAAAGAGACCCAGTACTTC

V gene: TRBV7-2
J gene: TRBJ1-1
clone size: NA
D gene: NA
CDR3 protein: CASSVQVWDTEAFF
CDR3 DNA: TGTGCCAGCAGCGTACAGGTGTGGGACACTGAAGCTTTCTTT

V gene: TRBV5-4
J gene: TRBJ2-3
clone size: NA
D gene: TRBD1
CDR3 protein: CASSVGQGGADTQYF
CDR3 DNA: TGTGCCAGCAGCGTGGGACAGGGCGGCGCAGATACGCAGTATTTT

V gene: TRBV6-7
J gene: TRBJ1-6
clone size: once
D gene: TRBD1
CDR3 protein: CASSYEVRGLDSPLHF
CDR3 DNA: TGTGCCAGCAGTTACGAAGTCAGGGGGCTTGATTCACCCCTCCACTTT

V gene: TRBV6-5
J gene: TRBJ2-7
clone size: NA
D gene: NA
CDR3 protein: CASSYSLTGGSYEQYF
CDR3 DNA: TGTGCCAGCAGTTACTCGTTGACAGGCGGATCCTACGAGCAGTACTTC

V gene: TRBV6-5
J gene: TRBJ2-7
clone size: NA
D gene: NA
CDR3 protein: CASSSTGDEQYF
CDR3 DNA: TGTGCCAGCAGTTCGACAGGCGACGAGCAGTACTTC

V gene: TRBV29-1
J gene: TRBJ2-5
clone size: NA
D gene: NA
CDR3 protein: CSVPTRGREETQYF
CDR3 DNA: TGCAGCGTCCCAACGCGGGGGCGTGAAGAGACCCAGTACTTC

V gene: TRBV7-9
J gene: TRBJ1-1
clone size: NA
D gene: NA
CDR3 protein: CASLKGETLHTEAFF
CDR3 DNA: TGTGCCAGCCTCAAGGGGGAAACACTTCACACTGAAGCTTTCTTT

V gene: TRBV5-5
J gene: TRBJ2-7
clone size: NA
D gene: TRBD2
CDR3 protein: CASSFIAGASYEQYF
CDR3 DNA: TGTGCCAGCAGCTTTATAGCGGGGGCGAGCTACGAGCAGTACTTC

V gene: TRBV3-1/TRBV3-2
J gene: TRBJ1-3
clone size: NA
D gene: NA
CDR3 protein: CASSRQGSSGNTIYF
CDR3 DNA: TGTGCCAGCAGCCGTCAGGGAAGCTCTGGAAACACCATATATTTT

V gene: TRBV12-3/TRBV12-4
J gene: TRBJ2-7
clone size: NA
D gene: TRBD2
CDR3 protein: CASSIGGEQYF
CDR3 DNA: TGTGCCAGCAGTATCGGGGGGGAGCAGTACTTC

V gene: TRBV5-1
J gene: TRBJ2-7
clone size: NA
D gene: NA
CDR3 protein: CASSLRQGGSYEQYF
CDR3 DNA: TGCGCCAGCAGCTTGCGACAGGGAGGTTCCTACGAGCAGTACTTC

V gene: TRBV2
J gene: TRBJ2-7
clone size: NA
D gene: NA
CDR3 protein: CASIGEWSYEQYF
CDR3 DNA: TGTGCCAGCATTGGGGAGTGGAGCTACGAGCAGTACTTC

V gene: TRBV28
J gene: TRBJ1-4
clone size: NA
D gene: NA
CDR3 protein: CASSIGASGEKLFF
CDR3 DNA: TGTGCCAGCAGCATTGGAGCCTCTGGGGAAAAACTGTTTTTT

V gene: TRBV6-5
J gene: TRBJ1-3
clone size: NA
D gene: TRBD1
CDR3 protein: CASTQTGSGNTIYF
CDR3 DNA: TGTGCCAGCACCCAGACAGGGTCTGGAAACACCATATATTTT

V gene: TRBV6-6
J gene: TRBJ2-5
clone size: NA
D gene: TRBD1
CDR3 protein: CASTSTGLKETQYF
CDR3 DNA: TGTGCCAGCACCTCGACAGGGTTAAAAGAGACCCAGTACTTC

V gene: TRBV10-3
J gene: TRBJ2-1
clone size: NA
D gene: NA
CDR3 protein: CAIRQEANEQFF
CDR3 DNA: TGTGCCATCCGACAGGAGGCCAATGAGCAGTTCTTC

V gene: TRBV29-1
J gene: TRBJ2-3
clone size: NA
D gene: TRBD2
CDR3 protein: CSVVSGGPLIAQYF
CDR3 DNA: TGCAGCGTTGTAAGCGGGGGCCCTTTAATTGCGCAGTATTTT

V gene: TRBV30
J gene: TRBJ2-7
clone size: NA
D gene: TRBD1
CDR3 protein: CAWSRDSYEQYF
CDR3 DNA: TGTGCCTGGAGCCGGGACAGCTACGAGCAGTACTTC

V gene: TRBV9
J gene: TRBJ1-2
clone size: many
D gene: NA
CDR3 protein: CASSRGGSERDGYTF
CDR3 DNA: TGTGCCAGCAGCCGGGGGGGATCTGAGAGAGATGGCTACACCTTC

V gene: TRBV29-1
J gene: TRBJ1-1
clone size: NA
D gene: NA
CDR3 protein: CSVKGGGNTEAFF
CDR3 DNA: TGCAGCGTTAAAGGGGGGGGGAACACTGAAGCTTTCTTT

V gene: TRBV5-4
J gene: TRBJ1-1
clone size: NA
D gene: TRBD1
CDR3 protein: CASSRSSGTGVNTEAFF
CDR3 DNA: TGTGCCAGCAGCCGTTCCTCCGGGACAGGGGTGAACACTGAAGCTTTCTTT

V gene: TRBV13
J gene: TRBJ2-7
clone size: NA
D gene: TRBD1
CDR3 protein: CASSFYRGLEQYF
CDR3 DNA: TGTGCCAGCAGCTTTTACAGGGGTCTTGAGCAGTACTTC

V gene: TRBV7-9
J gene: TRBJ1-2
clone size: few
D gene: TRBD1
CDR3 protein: CASSYGQGAIGYTF
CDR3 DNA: TGTGCCAGCAGCTACGGGCAGGGGGCTATTGGCTACACCTTC

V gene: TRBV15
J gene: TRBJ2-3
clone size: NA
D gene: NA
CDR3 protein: CATSRGAAGVDTDTQYF
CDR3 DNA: TGTGCCACCAGCAGAGGTGCAGCAGGGGTCGACACAGATACGCAGTATTTT

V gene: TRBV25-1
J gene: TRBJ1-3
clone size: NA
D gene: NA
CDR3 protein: CASSEPGSGNTIYF
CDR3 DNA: TGTGCCAGCAGTGAACCGGGTTCTGGAAACACCATATATTTT

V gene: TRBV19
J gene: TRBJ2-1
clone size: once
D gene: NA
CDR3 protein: CASSIEGVGRTSRTEQFF
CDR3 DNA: TGTGCCAGTAGTATCGAAGGAGTGGGTAGAACTAGCCGCACTGAGCAGTTCTTC

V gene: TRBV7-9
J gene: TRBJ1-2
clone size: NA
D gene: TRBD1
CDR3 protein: CASSLLATGDGYTF
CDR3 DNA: TGTGCCAGCAGCTTACTGGCGACAGGGGATGGCTACACCTTC

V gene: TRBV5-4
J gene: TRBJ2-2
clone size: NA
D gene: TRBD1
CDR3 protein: CASSLSQGARGELFF
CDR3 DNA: TGTGCCAGCAGCTTGTCACAGGGGGCGCGCGGGGAGCTGTTTTTT

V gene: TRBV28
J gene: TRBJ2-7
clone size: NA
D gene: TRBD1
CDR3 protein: CASTLGTGGIYEQYF
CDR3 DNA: TGTGCCAGCACATTAGGGACAGGGGGGATCTACGAGCAGTACTTC

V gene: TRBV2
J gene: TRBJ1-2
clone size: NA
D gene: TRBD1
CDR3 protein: CASRRQDRDYGYTF
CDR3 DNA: TGTGCCAGCAGACGACAGGACAGGGACTATGGCTACACCTTC

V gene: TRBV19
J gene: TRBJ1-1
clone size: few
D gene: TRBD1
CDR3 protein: CASSREGGNTEAFF
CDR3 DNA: TGTGCCAGTAGTAGGGAAGGGGGCAACACTGAAGCTTTCTTT